These 30 T cell receptor beta chains were all obtained from the same sample, sequenced in a study of blood T cell repertoires in COVID-19. The assay was immunoSEQ multiplex PCR, and TCRdb's table has in-frame clones only and misses some. The sample lists roughly 260,000 clones, 80% to 90% occurring once. The sample consisted of peripheral blood. These receptor sequences come from a middle-aged woman with acute or convalescent COVID-19.

The chain uses TRBV7-3 and TRBJ2-3; D might be TRBD2 (7 bases). CDR1 is SGHTA, CDR2 FQGTGA, per germline. Trimming removed 5 bases at V and 3 bases at J, with 21 bases between. The CDR3 covers 17 residues. CDR3 amino acids: CASSPKGGGLVTDTQYF. The CDR3 nucleotides read TGTGCCAGCAGCCCTAAGGGGGGGGGCCTAGTAACAGATACGCAGTATTTT.

The table lists this clone with a count of one. The chain combines TRBV18 with TRBJ1-4; TRBD1 matches 7 bases. CDR3 length: 17 residues. Per the germline V gene, CDR1 is KGHSH and CDR2 is LQKENI. V was clipped by 3 bases and J by 0 bases; unmatched bases: 7. CDR3 bases: TGTGCCAGCTCACCCCCGACAGGGACGACAACTAATGAAAAACTGTTTTTT. Translation gives CASSPPTGTTTNEKLFF.

CDR3 bases: TGTGCCAGCAGTTACGGTCGGGGGTGGGGCTACACCTTC. Amino acids: CASSYGRGWGYTF. The chain joins TRBV6-5 to TRBJ1-2, with D possibly TRBD1 on 5 matching bases. Looked up from germline, CDR1 is MNHEY and CDR2 is SVGAGI. V was trimmed by 2 bases and J by 8 bases, leaving 12 bases between them. The CDR3 spans 13 residues.

The V and J genes are TRBV13 and TRBJ2-2, with TRBD1 as a possible D gene (5 bases). Germline V gene lookup returns CDR1 PRHDT and CDR2 FYEKMQ (reference sequence). This CDR3 is built from 15 residues. The V end lost 0 bases, the J end lost 6 bases, and 11 bases lay between the germline ends. CDR3 region: CASSLGDIPSGELFF. Here the CDR3 DNA reads TGTGCCAGCAGCTTAGGGGACATTCCCTCCGGGGAGCTGTTTTTT.

The V call is TRBV3-1 (or the pseudogene TRBV3-2), the J call TRBJ1-5; TRBD1 matches at 7 bases. CDR1 and CDR2 (germline): LGHDT, YNNKEL (reference sequence). CDR3 length: 14 amino acids. V trimming: 1 base; J trimming: 5 bases; junction bases outside the gene matches: 2. The CDR3 protein is CASSQGQGDQPQHF. The CDR3 nucleotides read TGTGCCAGCAGCCAAGGTCAGGGGGATCAGCCCCAGCATTTT.

J is TRBJ1-1 and V is TRBV5-1, with D unclear. The germline V gene encodes CDR1 SGHRS and CDR2 YFSETQ. The CDR3 extends over 13 amino acids. V was shortened by 5 bases and J by 2 bases, with 10 bases between the two germline ends. CDR3 residues: CASRLEVNTEAFF. CDR3 DNA sequence: TGCGCCAGCAGACTGGAGGTAAACACTGAAGCTTTCTTT.

Only one count was recorded for this clone. The chain recombines TRBV12-3 or TRBV12-4 with TRBJ1-1; 8 bases map to TRBD1. The CDR3 runs 13 residues. Trimming removed 3 bases from V and 8 bases from J; junction bases left unmatched: 5. CDR3 amino acids: CASSLAGGGEAFF. CDR3 bases: TGTGCCAGCAGTTTGGCAGGGGGCGGGGAAGCTTTCTTT.

The chain combines TRBV7-3 with TRBJ2-1, with a tentative D call TRBD2 (6 bases). The ends were cut back, 2 bases at V and 3 bases at J, with 20 bases in the middle. The length of the CDR3 is 18 residues. From germline, CDR1 is SGHTA and CDR2 FQGTGA. The CDR3 spells CASSLRGRWGPNYNEQFF. CDR3 nucleotides: TGTGCCAGCAGCTTACGGGGGAGGTGGGGTCCAAACTACAATGAGCAGTTCTTC. Based on the CDR3 plus reference TRBV7-3 and TRBJ2-1, the full variable domain is GAGVSQTPSNKVTEKGKYVELRCDPISGHTALYWYRQSLGQGPEFLIYFQGTGAADDSGLPNDRFFAVRPEGSVSTLKIQRTERGDSAVYLCASSLRGRWGPNYNEQFFGPGTRLTVL.

This chain joins TRBV18 and TRBJ1-1, with 7 bases identical to TRBD1. Trimming removed 0 bases from V and 10 bases from J; junction bases left unmatched: 11. There are 15 residues in the CDR3. Germline V gene sequence: CDR1 KGHSH, CDR2 LQKENI. The CDR3 nucleotides read TGTGCCAGCTCACCACCTTCTCTCACAGGGGAAGGAGCTTTCTTT. Residues: CASSPPSLTGEGAFF. Complete variable domain (other parts from reference TRBV18 and TRBJ1-1): NAGVMQNPRHLVRRRGQEARLRCSPMKGHSHVYWYRQLPEEGLKFMVYLQKENIIDESGMPKERFSAEFPKEGPSILRIQQVVRGDSAAYFCASSPPSLTGEGAFFGQGTRLTVV.

The chain recombines TRBV6-6 with TRBJ1-4; 7 bases are a match to TRBD1. Germline-derived CDR1 and CDR2 are MNHNY and SVGAGI (reference sequence). The CDR3 is made up of 15 amino acids. J lost 5 bases, V lost 7 bases, and 10 bases had no gene match. In DNA form, the CDR3 reads TGTGCCAGCACCTGGAGACCAGGGGGAAATGAAAAACTGTTTTTT. Translating gives CASTWRPGGNEKLFF.

The rearrangement links TRBV15 to TRBJ2-3; 14 bases agree with TRBD2. This CDR3 is 15 amino acids long. The J segment lost 4 bases and the V segment lost 5 bases, leaving 2 bases of the junction unmatched. Germline loops: CDR1 LNHNV, CDR2 YYDKDF (reference sequence). The CDR3 is CATSSGLAGADTQYF. Here the CDR3 DNA reads TGTGCCACCAGCTCGGGACTAGCGGGGGCAGATACGCAGTATTTT.

The V gene is TRBV7-3, the J gene TRBJ1-6; 9 bases align to TRBD1. V shed 5 bases and J 7 bases; nucleotides not matched to a gene: 9. The germline CDR1 and CDR2 sequences are SGHTA and FQGTGA. CDR3 length equals 16 residues. The CDR3 protein is CASSVTGGAGNSPLHF. The CDR3 coding sequence is TGTGCCAGCAGCGTCACAGGGGGCGCAGGAAATTCACCCCTCCACTTT.

This chain's CDR3 is CASSQPGKTRGEKLFF. The CDR3 DNA reads as TGCGCCAGCAGCCAGCCCGGGAAGACCAGGGGAGAAAAACTGTTTTTT. This chain uses TRBV4-1 with TRBJ1-4, with a weak D call TRBD1 (6 bases). This CDR3 has 16 residues. With 3 bases removed from V and 8 bases from J, the gap between germline ends came to 19 bases. From germline, CDR1 is MGHRA and CDR2 YSYEKL.

This clone was recorded a few times. The V and J genes are TRBV19 and TRBJ1-6, with TRBD1 identical over 9 bases. Germline V lookup: CDR1 LNHDA, CDR2 SQIVND (reference sequence). The CDR3 is made up of 14 amino acids. V dropped 5 bases and J dropped 9; count of bases not matched to a gene: 5. CDR3 loop: CASSRTGEGSPLHF. The DNA for the CDR3 is TGTGCCAGTAGTCGGACAGGGGAAGGTTCACCCCTCCACTTT.

The V call is TRBV6-2 or TRBV6-3, the J call TRBJ2-4, with a tentative D call TRBD1 (6 bases). The V gene lost 6 bases and the J gene lost 1 base, with 10 bases spanning the gap. Per germline, CDR1 MNHEY and CDR2 SVGEGT. This CDR3 is built from 14 residues. The CDR3 here is CASSRTGAKNIQYF. In DNA form, the CDR3 reads TGTGCCAGCAGCAGAACAGGGGCCAAAAACATTCAGTACTTC.

This chain connects TRBV5-1 to TRBJ2-4, with 7 bases identical to TRBD1. The CDR3 is 18 residues long. With V trimmed by 2 bases and J by 1 base, 12 bases remained unmatched. Per germline, CDR1 SGHRS and CDR2 YFSETQ. The CDR3 reads CASSFPDRAVGAKNIQYF. CDR3 DNA sequence: TGCGCCAGCAGCTTTCCTGACAGGGCGGTAGGGGCCAAAAACATTCAGTACTTC.

This chain links TRBV12-5 with TRBJ1-4; the match to TRBD1 covers 8 bases. V shed 2 bases and J 7 bases; nucleotides not matched to a gene: 21. The CDR3 sequence is 20 residues long. The germline gives CDR1 LGHNT, CDR2 FRNRAP. CDR3 region: CASGLYSGTGGVRSGEKLFF. For the CDR3, the DNA is TGTGCTAGTGGTTTGTACTCCGGGACAGGCGGAGTACGAAGCGGTGAAAAACTGTTTTTT.

The rearrangement joins TRBV6-2 or TRBV6-3 to TRBJ2-3; a weak D match, TRBD2 (6 bases). V lost 0 bases and J lost 2, with 21 bases in between. CDR3 length: 19 amino acids. CDR1 and CDR2 from the germline V gene are MNHEY and SVGEGT. As DNA, the CDR3 is TGTGCCAGCAGTTACTCTACTGGAGGGGCAGGAATGTCCACAGATACGCAGTATTTT. Amino acid sequence: CASSYSTGGAGMSTDTQYF.

For this clone: This same CDR3 is encoded by further DNA sequences in the sample. This sequence joins TRBV5-1 and TRBJ1-2; unclear D gene. The ends were cut back, 3 bases at V and 1 base at J, with 7 bases in the middle. CDR1 SGHRS and CDR2 YFSETQ come from the germline V gene. There are 13 residues in the CDR3. CDR3 in DNA: TGCGCCAGCAGCTCCGGAGGTAACTATGGCTACACCTTC. Translation gives CASSSGGNYGYTF.

V is TRBV5-1 and J is TRBJ2-6; TRBD1 matches at 7 bases. V lost 4 bases and J lost 0; bases outside the gene matches: 7. The CDR3 totals 17 residues. Germline V lookup: CDR1 SGHRS, CDR2 YFSETQ. CDR3 loop: CASSQGQVASGANVLTF. As DNA, the CDR3 is TGCGCCAGCAGCCAAGGACAGGTGGCCTCTGGGGCCAACGTCCTGACTTTC.

The genes are TRBV11-1 and TRBJ2-4; D possibly corresponds to TRBD2 (6 bases). The CDR3 consists of 14 residues. Germline V gives CDR1 SGHAT, CDR2 FQDESV (reference sequence). V shed 5 bases and J shed 7 bases, with 15 bases lying between them. This chain's CDR3 is CASSDRDFGNIQYF. Here the CDR3 DNA reads TGTGCCAGCAGCGATAGGGACTTCGGGAACATTCAGTACTTC.

The chain is built from TRBV7-8 and TRBJ2-1; perhaps TRBD1 as D (5 bases). V lost 4 bases, J lost 4 bases, and 17 bases lay in between. The CDR3 contains 16 residues. Germline V CDR1 and CDR2: SGHVS, FQNEAQ. This CDR3 is CASSSRQGRDYNEQFF. Written as DNA, the CDR3 is TGTGCCAGCAGCTCCCGCCAGGGCAGGGATTACAATGAGCAGTTCTTC.

The CDR3 sequence is CASSAQGFTEAFF. DNA for the CDR3: TGTGCCAGCAGCGCACAGGGGTTCACTGAAGCTTTCTTT. The chain carries TRBV14 and TRBJ1-1; the match to TRBD1 covers 7 bases. V lost 5 bases to trimming and J lost 4 bases; unmatched junction nucleotides: 4. From germline, CDR1 is SGHDN and CDR2 FVKESK. The CDR3 runs to 13 residues.

The chain has TRBV2 and TRBJ1-3; D is uncertain. The germline V gene has CDR1 SNHLY and CDR2 FYNNEI. Trimming took off 3 bases at V and 4 bases at J, with 4 bases between the two ends. The CDR3 length is 12 residues. CDR3 sequence (DNA): TGTGCCAGCAGTGAGTCGGGAAACACCATATATTTT. This sequence encodes CASSESGNTIYF.

This clone was found once. J is TRBJ1-5 and V is TRBV19; D remains ambiguous. Germline CDR1 reads LNHDA; CDR2 reads SQIVND (reference sequence). This CDR3 is 12 amino acids long. Trimming removed 7 bases at V and 7 bases at J, with 11 bases between. The CDR3 coding sequence is TGTGCCAGTACGAGCGGGTACCAGCCCCAGCATTTT. It translates to CASTSGYQPQHF.

The V gene is TRBV28, the J gene TRBJ1-1; D remains ambiguous. CDR1 MDHEN and CDR2 SYDVKM come from the germline V gene. This CDR3 comprises 14 residues. Trimming removed 8 bases at V and 1 base at J, with 14 bases between. The CDR3 DNA sequence: TGTGCCAGCTGCCTGGTAGAACGGAACACTGAAGCTTTCTTT. Translated: CASCLVERNTEAFF.

CDR3 DNA sequence: TGTGCCATCAGTGATTCTGGACAGGGGAAGAGGGGGGCTTTCTTT. It codes for CAISDSGQGKRGAFF. The gene calls are TRBV10-3 and TRBJ1-1; 9 bases agree with TRBD1. The CDR3 spans 15 residues. The ends lost 3 bases at V and 11 bases at J; junction bases unmatched: 13. Germline loops: CDR1 ENHRY, CDR2 SYGVKD.

This clone was observed a single time. The chain uses TRBV28 and TRBJ2-4; perhaps TRBD1 as D (5 bases). The germline V and J ends were trimmed by 6 bases and 0 bases, with 12 bases remaining between them. This CDR3 is 15 amino acids long. The germline V gene has CDR1 MDHEN and CDR2 SYDVKM. CDR3 nucleotides: TGTGCCAGCAGCCCGATAGGGGTAGCCAAAAACATTCAGTACTTC. This translates into CASSPIGVAKNIQYF. Variable domain in full (rest from reference TRBV28 and TRBJ2-4): DVKVTQSSRYLVKRTGEKVFLECVQDMDHENMFWYRQDPGLGLRLIYFSYDVKMKEKGDIPEGYSVSREKKERFSLILESASTNQTSMYLCASSPIGVAKNIQYFGAGTRLSVL.

The chain uses TRBV5-1 and TRBJ2-3; 8 bases line up with TRBD2. V shed 7 bases and J 0 bases; nucleotides not matched to a gene: 4. Germline V gene sequence: CDR1 SGHRS, CDR2 YFSETQ. This CDR3 contains 14 residues. The CDR3 sequence is CASRASGSTDTQYF. The CDR3 DNA is TGCGCCAGCCGCGCTAGCGGGAGCACAGATACGCAGTATTTT.

The rearrangement links TRBV7-8 to TRBJ2-7, with 7 bases lining up with TRBD1. In germline, CDR1 is SGHVS, CDR2 FQNEAQ. The CDR3 runs 14 residues. Germline trimming cut 1 base from V and 6 bases from J; bases unmatched to any gene: 6. The CDR3 sequence: CASSLVTGDGEQYV. CDR3 DNA sequence: TGTGCCAGCAGCTTAGTAACAGGGGATGGCGAGCAGTACGTC.